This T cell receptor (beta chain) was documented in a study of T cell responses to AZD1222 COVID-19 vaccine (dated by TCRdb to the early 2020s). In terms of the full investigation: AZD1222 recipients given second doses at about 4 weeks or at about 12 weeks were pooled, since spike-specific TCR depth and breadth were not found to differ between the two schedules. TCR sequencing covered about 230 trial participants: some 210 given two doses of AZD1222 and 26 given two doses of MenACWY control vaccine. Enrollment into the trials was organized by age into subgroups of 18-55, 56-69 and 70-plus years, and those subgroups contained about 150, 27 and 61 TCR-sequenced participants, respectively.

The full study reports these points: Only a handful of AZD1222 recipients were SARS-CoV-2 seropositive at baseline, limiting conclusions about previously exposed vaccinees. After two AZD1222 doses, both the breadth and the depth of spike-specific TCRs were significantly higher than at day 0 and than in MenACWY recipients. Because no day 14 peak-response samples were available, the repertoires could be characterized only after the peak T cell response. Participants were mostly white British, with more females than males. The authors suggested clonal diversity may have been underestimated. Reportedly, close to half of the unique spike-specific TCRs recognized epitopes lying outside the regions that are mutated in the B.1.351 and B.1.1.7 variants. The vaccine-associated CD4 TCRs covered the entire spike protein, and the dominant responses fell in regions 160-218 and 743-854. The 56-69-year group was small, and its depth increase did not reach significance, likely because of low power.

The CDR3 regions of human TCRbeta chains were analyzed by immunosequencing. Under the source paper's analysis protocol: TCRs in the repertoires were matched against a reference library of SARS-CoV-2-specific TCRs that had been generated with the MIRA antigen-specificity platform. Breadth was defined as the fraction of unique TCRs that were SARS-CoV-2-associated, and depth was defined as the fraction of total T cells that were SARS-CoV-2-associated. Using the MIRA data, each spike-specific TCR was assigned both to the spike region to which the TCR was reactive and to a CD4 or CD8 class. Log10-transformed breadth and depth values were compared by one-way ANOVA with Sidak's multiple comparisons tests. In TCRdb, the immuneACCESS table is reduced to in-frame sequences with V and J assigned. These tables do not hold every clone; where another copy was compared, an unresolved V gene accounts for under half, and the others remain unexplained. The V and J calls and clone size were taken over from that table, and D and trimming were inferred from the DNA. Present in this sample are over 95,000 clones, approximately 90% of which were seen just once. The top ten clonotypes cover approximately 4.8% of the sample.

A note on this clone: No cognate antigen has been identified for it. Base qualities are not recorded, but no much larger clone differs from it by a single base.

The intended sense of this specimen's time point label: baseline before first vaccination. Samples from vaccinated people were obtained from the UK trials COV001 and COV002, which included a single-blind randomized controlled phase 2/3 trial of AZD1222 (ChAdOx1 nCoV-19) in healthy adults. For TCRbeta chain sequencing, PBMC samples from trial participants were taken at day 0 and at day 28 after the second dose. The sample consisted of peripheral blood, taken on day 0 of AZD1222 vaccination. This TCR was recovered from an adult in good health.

DNA sequence: TGTGCCAGCAGTTTAAACAGAGCGGGGACCCAGTACTTC. Its product reads: CASSLNRAGTQYF. The chain was built from TRBV12-3 or TRBV12-4 and TRBJ2-5, and TRBD2 may be the D gene, going by 6 matching bases. V is pared back by 2 bases and J by 7 bases, with 11 bases lying between the germline termini. The CDR3 numbers 13 residues from cysteine through phenylalanine. Only CDR3 DNA remains: 39 bases, in frame from the first base.